These T cell receptor beta chains were read from a single sample in a study of blood T cell repertoires in COVID-19. This table comes from immunoSEQ multiplex PCR, and its TCRdb copy is limited to in-frame clones, with some not included. Here the sample spans 200,000 to 250,000 clones, almost 85% being singletons. Material for sequencing was peripheral blood. These receptor sequences come from an elderly woman with acute or convalescent COVID-19. CDR3s include the opening cysteine and the closing phenylalanine or tryptophan. A D gene is named only where the DNA matches it firmly. A clone size is listed for some rows: how often the clone was seen (once, few, many), or a class if it is expanded.

V gene	J gene	D gene	clone size	CDR3 protein	CDR3 DNA
TRBV6-5	TRBJ2-3	.	.	CASSQNTRSTDTQYF	TGTGCCAGCAGTCAAAATACGAGAAGCACAGATACGCAGTATTTT
TRBV30	TRBJ2-7	TRBD1	.	CACWTGERKEQYF	TGTGCCTGTTGGACAGGGGAAAGGAAAGAGCAGTACTTC
TRBV4-3	TRBJ1-5	.	.	CASSQGQASNQPQHF	TGCGCCAGCAGCCAAGGACAGGCTAGCAATCAGCCCCAGCATTTT
TRBV7-2	TRBJ1-5	.	.	CASSLVGVSNQPQHF	TGTGCCAGCAGCTTAGTAGGAGTTAGCAATCAGCCCCAGCATTTT
TRBV5-1	TRBJ1-2	.	few	CASGLNGYGYTF	TGCGCCAGCGGACTGAATGGATATGGCTACACCTTC
TRBV18	TRBJ2-5	TRBD1	.	CASSPGQGWEKETQYF	TGTGCCAGCTCCCCGGGACAGGGATGGGAAAAAGAGACCCAGTACTTC
TRBV6-5	TRBJ2-1	.	.	CASNSGDNEQFF	TGTGCCAGCAATTCGGGGGACAATGAGCAGTTCTTC
TRBV28	TRBJ1-1	.	.	CASSSQGLMNTEAFF	TGTGCCAGCAGTTCCCAGGGGCTCATGAACACTGAAGCTTTCTTT
TRBV12-1	TRBJ2-3	.	.	CASSSKQGNLDTQYF	TGTGCCAGCAGCTCGAAACAGGGGAATTTAGATACGCAGTATTTT
TRBV7-9	TRBJ2-1	.	once	CASSFPGTGSGEQFF	TGTGCCAGCAGCTTCCCCGGCACAGGGTCAGGTGAGCAGTTCTTC
TRBV6-5	TRBJ1-1	TRBD1	.	CASTRGLGTEAFF	TGTGCCAGCACCAGGGGGCTGGGCACTGAAGCTTTCTTT
TRBV5-4	TRBJ1-2	.	.	CASSPPGGGENYGYTF	TGTGCCAGCAGCCCGCCCGGGGGAGGGGAAAACTATGGCTACACCTTC
TRBV30	TRBJ1-6	TRBD1	.	CAWSFRQGSNSPLHF	TGTGCCTGGAGTTTCCGACAGGGTAGTAATTCACCCCTCCACTTT
TRBV7-2	TRBJ2-3	TRBD2	.	CASSLGTREGPITDTQYF	TGTGCCAGCAGCCTCGGGACGCGGGAGGGGCCTATCACAGATACGCAGTATTTT
TRBV5-1	TRBJ1-2	.	.	CASSLEQFNYGYTF	TGCGCCAGCAGCTTGGAACAGTTTAACTATGGCTACACCTTC
TRBV28	TRBJ1-6	.	.	CASSLRTRHSPLHF	TGTGCCAGCAGTTTGAGGACACGGCATTCACCCCTCCACTTT
TRBV5-5	TRBJ2-3	.	.	CASSLAAAGGDTQYF	TGTGCCAGCAGCTTGGCCGCCGCAGGGGGGGATACGCAGTATTTT
TRBV7-3	TRBJ2-1	TRBD2	once	CASSLTSGLGDEQFF	TGTGCCAGCAGCCTGACTAGCGGACTAGGTGATGAGCAGTTCTTC
TRBV18	TRBJ1-3	.	.	CASSPALQGDTIYF	TGTGCCAGCTCACCAGCCTTACAGGGCGACACCATATATTTT
TRBV4-2	TRBJ2-2	.	.	CASSSGGGNTGELFF	TGTGCCAGCAGCTCCGGGGGAGGGAACACCGGGGAGCTGTTTTTT
TRBV6-5	TRBJ2-5	.	.	CASRGPRGGAQYF	TGTGCCAGCCGGGGACCCCGAGGGGGGGCCCAGTACTTC
TRBV27	TRBJ1-6	.	.	CASSQTEIHLNSPLHF	TGTGCCAGCAGTCAAACAGAAATCCATCTTAATTCACCCCTCCACTTT
TRBV19	TRBJ1-3	TRBD1	.	CASTKLANRDRAGNTIYF	TGTGCCAGTACCAAACTAGCCAACCGGGACAGGGCTGGAAACACCATATATTTT
TRBV7-3	TRBJ2-3	TRBD2	.	CASSLGPSGNTQYF	TGTGCCAGCAGCTTAGGACCTAGCGGGAATACGCAGTATTTT
TRBV7-9	TRBJ1-2	TRBD1	.	CASSLEGRGRFYGYTF	TGTGCCAGCAGCTTAGAGGGCAGGGGGCGCTTCTATGGCTACACCTTC